This T cell receptor beta chain was obtained from a study of OX40 agonist ivuxolimab in advanced cancers. At the level of the study: At doses from 0.01 to 10 mg/kg, patients were given intravenous ivuxolimab every 2 weeks.

TCRdb's copy holds only in-frame clones and misses some; the assay was immunoSEQ multiplex PCR. The sample lists almost 70,000 clones, roughly 85% occurring once. The sequence derives from an adult with an advanced solid tumor such as melanoma, head and neck, liver or kidney cancer. Specimen: CD4+ or CD8+ T cells sorted from blood, collected in a trial of the OX40 agonist ivuxolimab.

The CDR3 sequence: CASSLVTDSPLHF. The CDR3 DNA sequence: TGTGCCAGCAGCTTGGTAACTGATTCACCCCTCCACTTT. This chain links TRBV7-3 with TRBJ1-6; D not certain. Trimming pared 3 bases from V and 8 bases from J, leaving 8 bases between. The CDR3 contains 13 residues. The germline CDR1 and CDR2 sequences are SGHTA and FQGTGA.